This TCR beta chain was found in a study of blood T cells in healthy people across ages. Notes on the study in general: A conclusive naive versus antigen-experienced comparison was prevented by the unsorted PBMCs. Comparison with aged donors showed that long-lived donors had more naive CD4+ cells and higher diversity.

This clonotype was found many times. Its matching antigen is unknown. There were healthy Caucasian individuals from Russia, aged about 6 to 90, serving as donors. It was with a sample-barcoded 5' primer and a J-beta primer mix that a second PCR of roughly 7 to 12 cycles was run. TCRdb re-called the 5' RACE reads with MiXCR, one entry per CDR3 protein. This table holds approximately 700,000 distinct CDR3 sequences, roughly 32% found once. V lost 3 bases, J lost 2 bases, and 11 bases lay in between. Looked up from germline, CDR1 is MNHNS and CDR2 is SASEGT. This CDR3 has 15 residues. The chain is built from TRBV6-1 and TRBJ1-5, with D perhaps matching TRBD1 (5 bases). The TCR comes from a woman at least 80 years old in good health. The sequencing sample was made of blood. CDR3 amino acids: CASSERQLGNQPQHF. CDR3 coding DNA: TGTGCCAGCAGTGAGAGACAGCTTGGCAATCAGCCCCAGCATTTT.